These 18 T cell receptor beta chains were all obtained from the same sample, sequenced in a study of CD8+CD57+ T cells in acquired aplastic anemia. Whoever was chosen for sequencing had shown CD8+CD57+ cell expansion by flow cytometry. Genomic DNA templated the TCR beta VDJ and CDR3 profiling. MiXCR was run by TCRdb on the reads, yielding one entry per CDR3 protein. The sample has about 250,000 distinct CDR3 sequences, around 45% seen once. Material: sorted CD4+, CD8+, or CD8+CD57+ T cells (not recorded which) from PBMCs. Receptors originate from a human donor with aplastic anemia.

This clonotype has a single count. V usage is TRBV7-9 and J usage is TRBJ2-3; 7 bases line up with TRBD1. The V and J ends lost 6 bases and 4 bases, in that order; junction bases with no gene match: 7. Germline CDR1 SEHNR, CDR2 FQNEAQ (reference sequence). CDR3 size: 14 residues. This CDR3 is CASSRDRQADTQYF. The CDR3, as DNA: TGTGCCAGCAGTCGGGACAGACAAGCAGATACGCAGTATTTT.

This clonotype has just one count. V and J are TRBV30 and TRBJ2-2; no reliable D call. V gave up 5 bases and J gave up 2 bases, with 9 bases separating them. CDR3 length: 13 amino acids. CDR1 is GTSNPN, CDR2 SVGIG, per germline (reference sequence). The CDR3 bases are TGTGCCTGGCAGACGGTAAACACCGGGGAGCTGTTTTTT. Its protein is CAWQTVNTGELFF.

The chain joins TRBV7-8 to TRBJ1-4; a weak D match, TRBD1 (6 bases). V lost 1 base to trimming and J lost 6 bases, with 9 bases between them. There are 14 residues in the CDR3. Germline CDR1 reads SGHVS; CDR2 reads FQNEAQ. CDR3 in DNA: TGTGCCAGCAGCTTAGGGCAGGGGCATGAAAAACTGTTTTTT. Protein product: CASSLGQGHEKLFF.

The CDR3 loop reads CASSFRAGDNEQYF. The CDR3 DNA is TGTGCCAGCAGCTTCCGGGCAGGTGACAATGAGCAGTACTTC. This chain joins TRBV13 and TRBJ2-7; D is undetermined. This CDR3 comprises 14 residues. Trimming pared 3 bases from V and 7 bases from J, leaving 16 bases between. CDR1 is PRHDT, CDR2 FYEKMQ, per germline (reference sequence).

Ten or more counts support this clonotype. CDR3 protein: CASSFGPQGVEKLFF. The CDR3, as DNA: TGTGCCAGCAGCTTTGGTCCACAGGGGGTTGAAAAACTGTTTTTT. The chain joins TRBV7-9 to TRBJ1-4, with TRBD1 matching over 8 bases. The junction had 7 bases not matched to a gene; V was cut back by 3 bases and J by 7 bases. Germline CDR1 and CDR2: SEHNR and FQNEAQ (reference sequence). The length of the CDR3 is 15 residues.

The count of this clonotype is one. J is TRBJ2-1 and V is TRBV11-1; 8 bases agree with TRBD1. This CDR3 spans 17 amino acids. Germline CDR1 SGHAT, CDR2 FQDESV (reference sequence). J lost 2 bases, V lost 6 bases, and 12 bases had no gene match. CDR3 in amino acids: CASREAPGQVTYNEQFF. In nucleotides, the CDR3 is TGTGCCAGCAGAGAAGCGCCGGGACAGGTAACCTACAATGAGCAGTTCTTC.

V is TRBV7-9 and J is TRBJ2-2, with 10 bases matching TRBD1. Germline V gene data show CDR1 as SEHNR and CDR2 as FQNEAQ (reference sequence). This CDR3 contains 14 residues. J lost 3 bases, V lost 7 bases, and 2 bases had no gene match. DNA of the CDR3: TGTGCCAGCATGGGGACAGGGGACACCGGGGAGCTGTTTTTT. This gives the protein CASMGTGDTGELFF.

This clonotype was found many times. The rearrangement links TRBV12-5 to TRBJ1-6; possibly TRBD1 for D (5 bases). This CDR3 has 15 amino acids. Germline CDR1 and CDR2: LGHNT and FRNRAP. The V and J ends lost 4 bases and 5 bases respectively, with 12 bases between them. The CDR3 loop is CASGWGGSHNSPLHF. The CDR3 DNA is TGTGCTAGTGGTTGGGGGGGATCGCATAATTCACCCCTCCACTTT.

This clonotype has just a few counts. Just one base apart from a much larger clone, this may be a read error. The V call is TRBV6-1, the J call TRBJ2-7; no clear D gene. Germline CDR1 reads MNHNS; CDR2 reads SASEGT. V was pared by 1 base and J by 9 bases, with 10 bases between. The CDR3 runs to 12 residues. In DNA, the CDR3 is TGTGCCAGCAGTGAAGGAAGGGTCGGGCAGTACTTC. Translation: CASSEGRVGQYF.

The sample holds many counts of this clonotype. V is TRBV11-1 and J is TRBJ2-7, with 12 nucleotides matching TRBD2. The ends lost 5 bases at V and 3 bases at J; junction bases unmatched: 8. CDR3 length: 16 amino acids. Germline loops: CDR1 SGHAT, CDR2 FQDESV (reference sequence). The CDR3 here is CASSLTSGRIGYEQYF. The CDR3 nucleotides are TGTGCCAGCAGCCTAACTAGCGGGAGGATCGGCTACGAGCAGTACTTC.

The chain joins TRBV20-1 to TRBJ1-2; the D is unclear. CDR3 length: 13 amino acids. The germline V gene has CDR1 DFQATT and CDR2 SNEGSKA (reference sequence). The V end was cut by 6 bases, the J end by 6 bases, with 17 bases between. In DNA form, the CDR3 reads TGCAGTGCCTTCGATTTGCTTCCGAATGGCTACACCTTC. It encodes CSAFDLLPNGYTF.

The chain uses TRBV20-1 and TRBJ1-3; TRBD1 matches 7 bases. Losses at the gene ends were 6 bases for V and 0 bases for J; bases not matched to a gene: 2. This CDR3 is 13 amino acids long. The germline CDR1 and CDR2 sequences are DFQATT and SNEGSKA (reference sequence). The chain's CDR3 is CSATGDSGNTIYF. The DNA for the CDR3 is TGCAGTGCCACAGGGGACTCTGGAAACACCATATATTTT.

The chain is built from TRBV20-1 and TRBJ1-5; the match to TRBD1 covers 7 bases. Germline CDR1 DFQATT, CDR2 SNEGSKA (reference sequence). After removal of 3 bases from V and 3 bases from J, the junction contained 11 bases not matched to a gene. This CDR3 contains 16 residues. CDR3 sequence: CSASILSGTVNQPQHF. Here the CDR3 DNA reads TGCAGTGCTAGCATTCTATCTGGGACAGTCAATCAGCCCCAGCATTTT.

This clonotype appeared many times. The V gene is TRBV20-1, the J gene TRBJ2-7; a possible D gene is TRBD1 (5 bases). Germline V gene lookup returns CDR1 DFQATT and CDR2 SNEGSKA (reference sequence). V lost 3 bases to trimming and J lost 3 bases, with 15 bases between them. CDR3 length: 14 residues. The CDR3 DNA reads TGCAGTGCTAGCCTTTACTTTAGGGGCTACGAGCAGTACTTC. Translating it yields CSASLYFRGYEQYF.

CDR3: CASSSTGNGNTIYF. The CDR3 bases are TGCGCCAGCAGCTCGACAGGGAATGGAAACACCATATATTTT. This sequence joins TRBV5-1 and TRBJ1-3; 7 bases align to TRBD1. Losses at the gene ends were 3 bases for V and 3 bases for J; bases not matched to a gene: 3. CDR3 length: 14 residues. Looked up from germline, CDR1 is SGHRS and CDR2 is YFSETQ.

This chain connects TRBV7-2 to TRBJ2-5, with 13 bases that match TRBD2. Germline values: CDR1 SGHTA, CDR2 FQGNSA. V lost 5 bases and J lost 5; bases outside the gene matches: 11. This CDR3 has 17 amino acids. The DNA for the CDR3 is TGTGCCAGCAGCCCAACTAGCGGGGGGGCCTTATGGGAGACCCAGTACTTC. Translation: CASSPTSGGALWETQYF.

This clonotype came up a few times. V and J are TRBV6-5 and TRBJ1-1, with 9 bases lining up with TRBD1. This CDR3 spans 12 amino acids. Trimming took 6 bases from V and 11 from J; bases not matched to a gene: 7. Germline-derived CDR1 and CDR2 are MNHEY and SVGAGI. This chain's CDR3 is CASSPGQGTAFF. For the CDR3, the DNA is TGTGCCAGCAGCCCTGGACAGGGGACGGCTTTCTTT.

This chain joins TRBV19 and TRBJ1-1, with D maybe TRBD1 (6 bases). V lost 1 base and J lost 0, with 12 bases in between. CDR3 size: 16 residues. CDR1 and CDR2 from the germline V gene are LNHDA and SQIVND (reference sequence). CDR3 sequence: CASSIGQGSMNTEAFF. The CDR3, as DNA: TGTGCCAGTAGTATAGGGCAGGGGTCTATGAACACTGAAGCTTTCTTT.